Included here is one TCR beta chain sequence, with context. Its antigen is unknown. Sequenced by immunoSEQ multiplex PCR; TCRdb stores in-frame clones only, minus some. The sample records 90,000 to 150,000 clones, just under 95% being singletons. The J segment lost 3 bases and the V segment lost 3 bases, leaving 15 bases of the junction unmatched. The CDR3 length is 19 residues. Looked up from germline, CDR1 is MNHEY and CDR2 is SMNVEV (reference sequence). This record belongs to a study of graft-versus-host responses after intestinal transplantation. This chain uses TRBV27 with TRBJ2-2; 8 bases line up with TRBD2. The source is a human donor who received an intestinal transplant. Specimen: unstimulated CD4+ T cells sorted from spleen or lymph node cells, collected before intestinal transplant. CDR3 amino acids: CASSFTWGAGGPDTGELFF. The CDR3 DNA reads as TGTGCCAGCAGTTTTACTTGGGGGGCGGGAGGACCGGACACCGGGGAGCTGTTTTTT.